The 5 T cell receptor beta chains reported below all come from one sample, sequenced in a study of PD-1 blockade in mismatch repair-deficient tumors. TCRdb's copy holds only in-frame clones and misses some; the assay was immunoSEQ multiplex PCR. The sample yields roughly 130,000 clones, approximately 91% seen once. Here the sequenced sample was peripheral blood, taken 70 to 73 weeks after starting pembrolizumab. All receptors come from an adult with mismatch repair-deficient cancer.

V gene TRBV5-1 combines with J gene TRBJ2-1; 8 positions agree with TRBD2. The length of the CDR3 is 16 residues. Germline lookup yields CDR1 SGHRS and CDR2 YFSETQ. The junction had 11 bases not matched to a gene; V was cut back by 3 bases and J by 6 bases. This chain's CDR3 is CASSSTPVTSVNEQFF. The CDR3, as DNA: TGCGCCAGCAGCTCCACACCGGTGACTAGCGTCAATGAGCAGTTCTTC.

The chain employs TRBV21-1 and TRBJ1-2; the table assigns TRBD1, which was not confirmed against the DNA. TRBV21-1 is annotated as a pseudogene. The CDR3 contains 13 residues. The CDR3 spells CASSTRDRNGYTF. CDR3 nucleotide sequence: TGTGCCAGCAGCACCCGGGACAGGAATGGCTACACCTTC.

CDR3 DNA sequence: TGTGCCAGCAGCTTGGAGGCGCTTGGGCAGGAGCAAGAGACCCAGTACTTC. It yields the protein CASSLEALGQEQETQYF. This chain connects TRBV5-6 to TRBJ2-5; no definite D call. This CDR3 is built from 17 residues. Trimming cost V 0 bases and J 2 bases, with 17 bases left between them. Germline V gene sequence: CDR1 SGHDT, CDR2 YYEEEE.

In its sample, this clone was seen once. The rearrangement links TRBV2 to TRBJ1-1, with D possibly being TRBD1 (6 bases). Germline assignment: CDR1 SNHLY and CDR2 FYNNEI. This CDR3 region has 13 residues. The V end was cut by 9 bases, the J end by 4 bases, with 15 bases between. CDR3: CAREQGLGTEAFF. The CDR3 DNA follows: TGTGCCAGAGAACAGGGTTTGGGCACTGAAGCTTTCTTT.

V and J are TRBV25-1 and TRBJ1-5, with D tentatively TRBD1 (5 bases). Trimming took off 3 bases at V and 8 bases at J, with 8 bases between the two ends. In germline, CDR1 is MGHDK, CDR2 SYGVNS. The length of the CDR3 is 12 residues. The CDR3 DNA reads TGTGCCAGCAGTGAGGGGACGGAGCCCCAGCATTTT. Protein: CASSEGTEPQHF.